Presented here are 27 T cell receptor beta chains from one specimen sequenced in a study of T cell responses to AZD1222 COVID-19 vaccine. Sequencing used immunoSEQ multiplex PCR; TCRdb keeps in-frame clones, though not all of them. The sample contains 100,000 to 150,000 clones, around 87% of which appear only once. The sample in question was peripheral blood, obtained on day 0 of AZD1222 vaccination. The receptors shown here come from an adult in good health.

V gene TRBV27 combines with J gene TRBJ1-6, with D tentatively TRBD1 (6 bases). Trimming pared 2 bases from V and 10 bases from J, leaving 18 bases between. Germline V lookup: CDR1 MNHEY, CDR2 SMNVEV (reference sequence). This CDR3 comprises 16 residues. CDR3 sequence: CASSLRGFGGGSPLHF. In DNA form, the CDR3 reads TGTGCCAGCAGTTTACGTGGCTTCGGAGGGGGGTCACCCCTCCACTTT.

This clone was seen a single time. The chain has TRBV20-1 and TRBJ2-7; perhaps TRBD1 as D (6 bases). This CDR3 region has 11 residues. In germline, CDR1 is DFQATT, CDR2 SNEGSKA (reference sequence). The V end lost 3 bases, the J end lost 6 bases, and 9 bases lay between the germline ends. CDR3 in amino acids: CSARSGAEQYF. DNA of the CDR3: TGCAGTGCTAGGTCAGGGGCCGAGCAGTACTTC.

V gene TRBV3-1 (or the pseudogene TRBV3-2) combines with J gene TRBJ1-4, with D possibly matching TRBD1 (6 bases). CDR1 is LGHDT, CDR2 YNNKEL, per germline (reference sequence). V lost 0 bases, J lost 8 bases, and 10 bases lay in between. The CDR3 contains 14 residues. In DNA, the CDR3 is TGTGCCAGCAGCCAAGAAGGAGGGGGAGAAAAACTGTTTTTT. It specifies CASSQEGGGEKLFF.

V usage is TRBV28 and J usage is TRBJ2-2, with a tentative D call TRBD1 (6 bases). V dropped 3 bases and J dropped 4 bases, with 15 bases sitting between them. The CDR3 covers 16 residues. From germline, CDR1 is MDHEN and CDR2 SYDVKM. The DNA of the CDR3 is TGTGCCAGCAGTTTCAGCAGCAGGGGTCTCACCGGGGAGCTGTTTTTT. The encoded protein is CASSFSSRGLTGELFF.

The rearrangement links TRBV5-4 to TRBJ2-3; D call uncertain. The germline V gene has CDR1 SGHNT and CDR2 YYREEE (reference sequence). This CDR3 is 14 amino acids long. Trimming removed 4 bases from V and 2 bases from J, with 11 bases in between. CDR3 nucleotide sequence: TGTGCCAGCAGCCATACATCGGACACAGATACGCAGTATTTT. Translation: CASSHTSDTDTQYF.

The V call is TRBV12-3 or TRBV12-4, the J call TRBJ1-6; D is unclear. This CDR3 contains 12 residues. Trimming removed 2 bases from V and 12 bases from J, with 8 bases in between. CDR3 bases: TGTGCCAGCAGTTTACAATTTTTACCCCTCCACTTT. This translates into CASSLQFLPLHF.

V and J are TRBV10-3 and TRBJ2-5; possibly TRBD2 for D (5 bases). The CDR3 length is 12 residues. Germline V CDR1 and CDR2: ENHRY, SYGVKD. With 8 bases removed from V and 1 base from J, the gap between germline ends came to 8 bases. The CDR3 DNA follows: TGTGCCATCGGCAGCGGCCAAGAGACCCAGTACTTC. It codes for CAIGSGQETQYF.

The chain combines TRBV12-3 or TRBV12-4 with TRBJ2-1; 7 positions match TRBD2. J gave up 9 bases and V 3 bases, and 5 bases lay outside the gene matches. The CDR3 contains 13 residues. The CDR3 DNA reads TGTGCCAGCAGTTTTATCAGGGAGGGTGAGCAGTTCTTC. The encoded protein is CASSFIREGEQFF.

This chain links TRBV2 with TRBJ2-7, with D perhaps TRBD1 or TRBD2 (7 bases each). Trimming removed 9 bases at V and 6 bases at J, with 18 bases between. The CDR3 sequence is 13 residues long. Germline CDR1 SNHLY, CDR2 FYNNEI. This CDR3 reads CASMRARGGEQYF. The CDR3 bases are TGTGCCAGTATGCGGGCCAGGGGGGGCGAGCAGTACTTC.

The chain recombines TRBV2 with TRBJ1-6; 7 nucleotides agree with TRBD1. V shed 3 bases and J 8 bases; nucleotides not matched to a gene: 1. Germline V lookup: CDR1 SNHLY, CDR2 FYNNEI. The CDR3 totals 13 residues. CDR3 coding DNA: TGTGCCAGCAGTGACAGGGGGGATTCACCCCTCCACTTT. This codes for CASSDRGDSPLHF. Supplemented by reference TRBV2 and TRBJ1-6, the full variable domain reads EPEVTQTPSHQVTQMGQEVILRCVPISNHLYFYWYRQILGQKVEFLVSFYNNEISEKSEIFDDQFSVERPDGSNFTLKIRSTKLEDSAMYFCASSDRGDSPLHFGNGTRLTVT.

The V and J genes are TRBV6-2 or TRBV6-3 and TRBJ1-1; 9 bases align to TRBD1. In germline, CDR1 is MNHEY, CDR2 SVGEGT. V lost 5 bases, J lost 0 bases, and 4 bases stayed unmatched. This CDR3 comprises 15 residues. The CDR3 loop reads CASSGQGWMNTEAFF. The DNA for the CDR3 is TGTGCCAGCAGTGGACAGGGGTGGATGAACACTGAAGCTTTCTTT.

The gene calls are TRBV5-1 and TRBJ2-3, with 11 bases that match TRBD1. Germline V gene lookup returns CDR1 SGHRS and CDR2 YFSETQ. J gave up 5 bases and V 0 bases, and 2 bases lay outside the gene matches. This CDR3 contains 15 residues. The CDR3 sequence: CASSLAGTGGDTQYF. The CDR3 region has the DNA TGCGCCAGCAGCTTGGCGGGGACAGGGGGAGATACGCAGTATTTT. The whole variable domain, filled in from reference TRBV5-1 and TRBJ2-3, reads KAGVTQTPRYLIKTRGQQVTLSCSPISGHRSVSWYQQTPGQGLQFLFEYFSETQRNKGNFPGRFSGRQFSNSRSEMNVSTLELGDSALYLCASSLAGTGGDTQYFGPGTRLTVL.

The chain uses TRBV19 and TRBJ2-1, with D possibly TRBD2 on 5 matching bases. There are 12 residues in the CDR3. CDR1 LNHDA and CDR2 SQIVND come from the germline V gene (reference sequence). The CDR3 loop is CAARGNWNEQFF. CDR3 DNA sequence: TGTGCAGCCAGAGGGAATTGGAATGAGCAGTTCTTC.

V is TRBV12-5 and J is TRBJ1-4; D is ambiguous. Trimming shortened V by 1 base and J by 2 bases, and 14 bases separated the two germline ends. The CDR3 loop spans 17 amino acids. Germline V CDR1 and CDR2: LGHNT, FRNRAP. The CDR3: CASGLGDTGMTNEKLFF. The CDR3, as DNA: TGTGCTAGTGGTTTGGGTGACACCGGCATGACTAATGAAAAACTGTTTTTT.

The chain recombines TRBV6-2 or TRBV6-3 with TRBJ2-4, with 7 bases lining up with TRBD1. The CDR3 runs to 15 residues. Germline V CDR1 and CDR2: MNHEY, SVGEGT. Trimming took 5 bases from V and 6 from J; bases not matched to a gene: 10. CDR3 sequence: CASSGTERLRNIQYF. The CDR3 DNA is TGTGCCAGCAGTGGGACAGAAAGGTTGAGAAACATTCAGTACTTC.

The chain uses TRBV5-6 and TRBJ1-2; 8 bases map to TRBD1. This CDR3 has 14 residues. With V trimmed by 7 bases and J by 4 bases, 9 bases remained unmatched. Germline V gene data show CDR1 as SGHDT and CDR2 as YYEEEE. Here the CDR3 DNA reads TGTGCCAGCTTACGGGGACAGGTCCTCTATGGCTACACCTTC. This encodes CASLRGQVLYGYTF.

V gene TRBV7-6 combines with J gene TRBJ1-3; 8 nucleotides line up with TRBD1. The CDR3 is 20 amino acids. The germline V gene encodes CDR1 SGHVS and CDR2 FNYEAQ. V gave up 2 bases and J gave up 3 bases; unmatched junction bases: 18. CDR3 sequence (DNA): TGTGCCAGCAGCTTAATGCTGACGAGGACAGGGCAAGGGGATGGAAACACCATATATTTT. It codes for CASSLMLTRTGQGDGNTIYF.

This sequence joins TRBV6-1 and TRBJ1-4; 7 positions match TRBD1. The CDR3 is made up of 14 amino acids. CDR1 MNHNS and CDR2 SASEGT come from the germline V gene. Germline trimming cut 1 base from V and 7 bases from J; bases unmatched to any gene: 3. The chain's CDR3 is CASSEGQGFEKLFF. Written as DNA, the CDR3 is TGTGCCAGCAGTGAAGGACAGGGTTTTGAAAAACTGTTTTTT.

This chain connects TRBV20-1 to TRBJ2-3, with no clear D. The CDR3 has 11 residues. Germline-derived CDR1 and CDR2 are DFQATT and SNEGSKA (reference sequence). V dropped 1 base and J dropped 4 bases, with 3 bases sitting between them. DNA of the CDR3: TGCAGTGCTAGAGCGGCAGATACGCAGTATTTT. It encodes CSARAADTQYF.

The V gene is TRBV30, the J gene TRBJ2-5; D unresolved. Germline V lookup: CDR1 GTSNPN, CDR2 SVGIG (reference sequence). Trimming left V 2 bases short and J 2 bases short, with 6 bases between. The CDR3 sequence is 12 residues long. The CDR3 coding sequence is TGTGCCTGGAGTCCCCTACAAGAGACCCAGTACTTC. Translating gives CAWSPLQETQYF.

This CDR3 is CAISARLAGEEQYF. The CDR3 nucleotides are TGTGCCATCAGTGCTCGCCTAGCGGGCGAGGAGCAGTACTTC. V gene TRBV10-3 combines with J gene TRBJ2-7; 8 nucleotides line up with TRBD2. V dropped 4 bases and J dropped 7; count of bases not matched to a gene: 9. In germline, CDR1 is ENHRY, CDR2 SYGVKD. There are 14 residues in the CDR3.

This clone was picked up a small number of times. This sequence joins TRBV7-3 and TRBJ2-4; 7 nucleotides agree with TRBD1. CDR1 is SGHTA, CDR2 FQGTGA, per germline. Losses at the gene ends were 4 bases for V and 0 bases for J; bases not matched to a gene: 6. This CDR3 is 16 amino acids long. The CDR3 nucleotides are TGTGCCAGCAGCTCACCCAACAGGGGAGCCAAAAACATTCAGTACTTC. Its translation: CASSSPNRGAKNIQYF.

The V call is TRBV7-9, the J call TRBJ1-4, with no clear D. The germline CDR1 and CDR2 sequences are SEHNR and FQNEAQ (reference sequence). The CDR3 is 15 amino acids. Trimming pared 1 base from V and 6 bases from J, leaving 12 bases between. The CDR3 protein is CASSLGPGSYEKLFF. The CDR3 DNA sequence: TGTGCCAGCAGCTTAGGGCCGGGCTCCTATGAAAAACTGTTTTTT.

The chain carries TRBV9 and TRBJ2-1; D may correspond to TRBD1 or TRBD2 (6 bases each). V was pared by 0 bases and J by 7 bases, with 11 bases between. Germline loops: CDR1 SGDLS, CDR2 YYNGEE. There are 14 residues in the CDR3. Here the CDR3 reads CASSVGQEGNEQFF. The CDR3 bases are TGTGCCAGCAGCGTAGGACAGGAGGGGAATGAGCAGTTCTTC.

This chain links TRBV7-2 with TRBJ1-1; D is perhaps TRBD1 (6 bases). With 1 base removed from V and 6 bases from J, the gap between germline ends came to 9 bases. The CDR3 is made up of 13 amino acids. Germline CDR1 is SGHTA and CDR2 is FQGNSA. In DNA, the CDR3 is TGTGCCAGCAGCTTAGGACAGGCCCCTGAAGCTTTCTTT. It encodes CASSLGQAPEAFF.

The gene calls are TRBV24-1 and TRBJ2-1; D may match TRBD1 or TRBD2 (6 bases each). This CDR3 contains 15 residues. Deletions cut 3 bases from V and 7 bases from J, with 15 bases between. Germline CDR1 KGHDR, CDR2 SFDVKD. The CDR3 reads CATSDAGGRRNEQFF. In DNA form, the CDR3 reads TGTGCCACCAGTGATGCTGGGGGGCGGCGGAATGAGCAGTTCTTC.

This chain links TRBV6-6 with TRBJ1-6; 10 nucleotides match TRBD1. Germline loops: CDR1 MNHNY, CDR2 SVGAGI (reference sequence). The V gene end was trimmed by 5 bases and the J gene end by 10 bases; junction bases not matched to a gene: 8. The CDR3 is 15 residues long. The CDR3 is CASSIGQGVGSPLHF. CDR3 bases: TGTGCCAGCAGTATCGGACAGGGGGTTGGGTCACCCCTCCACTTT.